The T cell receptor beta chain described here comes from a study of blood T cell repertoires in COVID-19. This study enrolled people aged roughly 18 to 100 from around 26 US geographic areas. Symptom resolution, clearance, or two negative PCRs marked donors in Cohort 3 as recovered. V gave up 7 bases and J gave up 6 bases, with 19 bases separating them. CDR1 and CDR2 (germline): SQVTM, ANQGSEA. The CDR3 covers 14 residues. Sequencing was performed with immunoSEQ multiplex PCR; in TCRdb, only in-frame clones are kept and a portion is missing. The sample carries almost 250,000 clones, around 88% recorded once.

This TCR derives from a woman in her thirties who had recovered from COVID-19. The chain couples TRBV29-1 to TRBJ2-1; D may be TRBD2 (5 bases). Input material: PBMCs or T cells enriched from blood (not recorded which). The CDR3 loop is CSGAPGSRPNEQFF. The CDR3 DNA is TGCAGCGGAGCGCCGGGATCTAGACCCAATGAGCAGTTCTTC.